The 14 T cell receptor beta chains in this list originate from one sample, sequenced in a study of T cell responses to AZD1222 COVID-19 vaccine. TCRdb's copy holds only in-frame clones and misses some; the assay was immunoSEQ multiplex PCR. The sample records about 100,000 clones, about 83% being singletons. This specimen was peripheral blood, taken on day 0 of AZD1222 vaccination. Receptor source: an adult in good health.

This sequence joins TRBV7-9 and TRBJ1-2; tentative D call: TRBD1 (6 bases). The CDR3 is made up of 15 amino acids. Trimming stripped 5 bases from V and 5 bases from J, with 18 bases between. Germline-derived CDR1 and CDR2 are SEHNR and FQNEAQ (reference sequence). CDR3 amino acids: CASSVHGGRWYGYTF. DNA of the CDR3: TGTGCCAGCAGCGTCCACGGGGGCAGGTGGTATGGCTACACCTTC.

The chain joins TRBV6-5 to TRBJ1-2; the D gene is possibly TRBD1 (5 bases). CDR3 size: 15 residues. Germline CDR1 reads MNHEY; CDR2 reads SVGAGI. Trimming removed 0 bases at V and 8 bases at J, with 16 bases between. The CDR3 nucleotides are TGTGCCAGCAGTTACTCGCTTACACTCCGGGACGGCTACACCTTC. Translation gives CASSYSLTLRDGYTF.

The chain has TRBV10-3 and TRBJ1-2, with D possibly TRBD1 on 6 matching bases. The CDR3 totals 17 residues. Germline V gene data show CDR1 as ENHRY and CDR2 as SYGVKD. V lost 7 bases and J 1 base, leaving 22 bases between the germline ends. In nucleotides, the CDR3 is TGTGCCATCAATAGGGTACAGGGTAAGTTACGTAACTATGGCTACACCTTC. Translation: CAINRVQGKLRNYGYTF.

The chain links TRBV9 to TRBJ2-5; 7 positions match TRBD1. Germline CDR1 and CDR2: SGDLS and YYNGEE. Unmatched junction bases numbered 5, after V lost 4 bases and J lost 2 bases. CDR3 size: 14 residues. The CDR3 DNA follows: TGTGCCAGCAGCACGGACAGGAGACAAGAGACCCAGTACTTC. Its protein is CASSTDRRQETQYF.

The V gene is TRBV7-9, the J gene TRBJ1-1, with TRBD1 matching over 9 bases. The CDR3 loop spans 19 amino acids. CDR1 is SEHNR and CDR2 is FQNEAQ in the germline V gene (reference sequence). J lost 4 bases, V lost 2 bases, and 17 bases had no gene match. As DNA, the CDR3 is TGTGCCAGCAGCTTATCGGCCCAGACAGGGGGGGGAGGAAGCACTGAAGCTTTCTTT. Its protein is CASSLSAQTGGGGSTEAFF.

This clone showed up just a few times. The chain links TRBV6-5 to TRBJ2-7; possibly TRBD1 for D (5 bases). Looked up from germline, CDR1 is MNHEY and CDR2 is SVGAGI. The CDR3 is 15 amino acids. The V end was cut by 8 bases, the J end by 7 bases, with 24 bases between. The CDR3 spells CASGETVPSAREQYF. The CDR3 bases are TGTGCCAGCGGCGAGACAGTGCCCTCGGCGAGAGAGCAGTACTTC.

The chain has TRBV11-1 and TRBJ2-7; 7 nucleotides line up with TRBD1. The V segment lost 0 bases and the J segment 2 bases; nucleotides outside the gene matches: 4. CDR3 length: 15 residues. Germline V gene sequence: CDR1 SGHAT, CDR2 FQDESV (reference sequence). The CDR3 DNA reads as TGTGCCAGCAGCTTAGCTGGGACAGACACCTACGAGCAGTACTTC. Translated: CASSLAGTDTYEQYF.

The chain combines TRBV7-9 with TRBJ2-1, with 10 bases aligning to TRBD2. The CDR3 runs 16 residues. Trimming took 0 bases from V and 2 from J; bases not matched to a gene: 1. Per germline, CDR1 SEHNR and CDR2 FQNEAQ (reference sequence). The CDR3 coding sequence is TGTGCCAGCAGCTTAGCTAGCGGGGGGACCTACAATGAGCAGTTCTTC. Translating it yields CASSLASGGTYNEQFF.

The V call is TRBV29-1, the J call TRBJ2-5; D is possibly TRBD1 or TRBD2 (5 bases each). The V gene's germline CDR1 is SQVTM and CDR2 ANQGSEA. The V end was cut by 3 bases, the J end by 5 bases, with 16 bases between. There are 14 residues in the CDR3. For the CDR3, the DNA is TGCAGCGTTGAGGACCCAGGGCGAGGGGAGACCCAGTACTTC. Residues: CSVEDPGRGETQYF. The variable domain in full, with the rest retrieved from reference TRBV29-1 and TRBJ2-5, is SAVISQKPSRDICQRGTSLTIQCQVDSQVTMMFWYRQQPGQSLTLIATANQGSEATYESGFVIDKFPISRPNLTFSTLTVSNMSPEDSSIYLCSVEDPGRGETQYFGPGTRLLVL.

This chain connects TRBV29-1 to TRBJ1-1; D is unclear. V was cut by 4 bases and J by 5 bases, with 8 bases left in between. CDR1 is SQVTM and CDR2 is ANQGSEA in the germline V gene. This CDR3 spans 11 amino acids. CDR3 amino acids: CSVAEVTEAFF. CDR3 nucleotides: TGCAGCGTTGCGGAGGTGACTGAAGCTTTCTTT.

This clone was detected only once. The chain combines TRBV5-1 with TRBJ1-2; D is possibly TRBD1 (6 bases). Germline values: CDR1 SGHRS, CDR2 YFSETQ. CDR3 size: 13 residues. V was cut by 5 bases and J by 6 bases, with 14 bases left in between. The DNA for the CDR3 is TGCGCCAGCAGGGCCGGGGGCGCGGATGGCTACACCTTC. This encodes CASRAGGADGYTF.

The chain combines TRBV11-2 with TRBJ2-7; a weak D match, TRBD2 (6 bases). V was clipped by 2 bases and J by 3 bases, with 11 bases between them. CDR3 length: 14 residues. Germline V gene lookup returns CDR1 SGHAT and CDR2 FQNNGV. This chain's CDR3 is CASSLMGGSYEQYF. CDR3 nucleotide sequence: TGTGCCAGCAGCTTAATGGGGGGAAGCTACGAGCAGTACTTC.

Written as DNA, the CDR3 is TGTGCCAGCAGGCAGGGGACGGCCCAGAACACTGAAGCTTTCTTT. Protein sequence: CASRQGTAQNTEAFF. The V and J genes are TRBV6-5 and TRBJ1-1; the D gene is possibly TRBD1 (6 bases). The germline V gene has CDR1 MNHEY and CDR2 SVGAGI. The CDR3 consists of 15 residues. The germline V and J ends were trimmed by 6 bases and 1 base, with 15 bases remaining between them.

Only a few counts were recorded for this clone. The chain combines TRBV19 with TRBJ2-2; unclear D gene. Deletions cut 10 bases from V and 1 base from J, with 16 bases between. Germline loops: CDR1 LNHDA, CDR2 SQIVND (reference sequence). This CDR3 contains 15 residues. In DNA form, the CDR3 reads TGTGCCACCAAAAGTCTCGAACGGAACACCGGGGAGCTGTTTTTT. This codes for CATKSLERNTGELFF. Full variable domain (outside the CDR3, taken from reference TRBV19 and TRBJ2-2): DGGITQSPKYLFRKEGQNVTLSCEQNLNHDAMYWYRQDPGQGLRLIYYSQIVNDFQKGDIAEGYSVSREKKESFPLTVTSAQKNPTAFYLCATKSLERNTGELFFGEGSRLTVL.